The following is a T cell receptor (beta chain) sequence with its context. Its cognate antigen is unknown. The data belong to a study of cytotoxic CD8 clonotypes in ibrutinib-treated CLL. Study-level results: Public clonotypes, rarely seen, contracted or held steady on treatment.

Repertoires were generated with immunoSEQ multiplex PCR, while TCRdb's copy carries only in-frame clones and drops some. Of over 95,000 clones listed, 55% to 75% are singletons. Germline assignment: CDR1 MGHRA and CDR2 YSYEKL. Losses at the gene ends were 0 bases for V and 5 bases for J; bases not matched to a gene: 2. This CDR3 is 15 amino acids long. The chain joins TRBV4-1 to TRBJ1-4, with TRBD1 identical over 8 bases. Sample: PBMCs, taken after 24 months of ibrutinib treatment. This clonotype was sampled from a human donor with chronic lymphocytic leukemia. The CDR3 loop reads CASSQEDRVNEKLFF. CDR3 in DNA: TGCGCCAGCAGCCAAGAGGACAGGGTGAATGAAAAACTGTTTTTT.